Each of the 2 T cell receptor beta chains below was sequenced from the same sample in a study of cytomegalovirus exposure and HLA in healthy donors. Both 60 Vbeta primers and 13 Jbeta primers went into the PCR. The data were produced by immunoSEQ multiplex PCR, yet TCRdb's version contains in-frame clones alone and is incomplete. The sample consists of 150,000 to 200,000 clones, roughly 8.7% of them appearing once. The source material was PBMCs. The source of these receptors is a woman in her 30s in good health and CMV-seropositive.

CDR3 nucleotides: TGCAGCGTGGAGACTAGCGGGAGTTCGGGGGAGCAGTACTTC. This encodes CSVETSGSSGEQYF. The chain couples TRBV29-1 to TRBJ2-7; TRBD2 agrees at 12 bases. Unmatched junction bases numbered 10, after V lost 6 bases and J lost 7 bases. In germline, CDR1 is SQVTM, CDR2 ANQGSEA. This CDR3 is built from 14 residues.

The CDR3 reads CASSGHTGLYGYTF. The DNA of the CDR3 is TGTGCCAGCAGCGGACACACAGGGTTGTATGGCTACACCTTC. This chain uses TRBV9 with TRBJ1-2; TRBD1 might be the D (6 bases). Germline loops: CDR1 SGDLS, CDR2 YYNGEE. Trimming shortened V by 3 bases and J by 5 bases, and 14 bases separated the two germline ends. This CDR3 spans 14 amino acids.